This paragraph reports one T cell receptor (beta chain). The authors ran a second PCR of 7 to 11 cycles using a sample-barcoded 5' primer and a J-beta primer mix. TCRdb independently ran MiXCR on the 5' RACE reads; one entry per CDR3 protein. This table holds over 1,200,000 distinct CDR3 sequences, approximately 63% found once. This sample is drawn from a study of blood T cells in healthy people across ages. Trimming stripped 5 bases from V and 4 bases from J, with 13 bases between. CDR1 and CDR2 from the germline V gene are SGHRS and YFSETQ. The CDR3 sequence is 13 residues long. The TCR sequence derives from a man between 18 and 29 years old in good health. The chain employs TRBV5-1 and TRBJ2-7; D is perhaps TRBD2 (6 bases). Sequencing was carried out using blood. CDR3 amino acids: CASRSASEYEQYF. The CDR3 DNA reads TGCGCCAGCAGATCGGCTAGCGAGTACGAGCAGTACTTC.